This T cell receptor beta chain was retrieved from a study of blood T cell repertoires in COVID-19. Overall study: Samples representing acute and convalescent COVID-19 were sourced from the United States, Italy and Spain. Nucleic acid was either cDNA or gDNA, and it came from T cells, B-cell-depleted T cells, or PBMCs.

The CDR3 totals 16 residues. V was cut by 1 base and J by 1 base, with 13 bases left in between. CDR1 is LNHDA, CDR2 SQIVND, per germline (reference sequence). In the original processing: Amplifying reference gene primers gave estimates of nucleated cell counts. Assay used: immunoSEQ multiplex PCR; TCRdb lists only in-frame clones, some missing. D and trimming were read from the DNA, whereas the V and J calls and clone size are those reported in that table. This table has 110,000 or so clones, 80% to 90% appearing once. This clonotype originated in a man between 35 and 55 years old with acute or convalescent COVID-19. This chain connects TRBV19 to TRBJ1-1; D is unclear. The sample comprised peripheral blood. CDR3 protein: CASSIGGRVTNTEAFF. The CDR3 nucleotides read TGTGCCAGTAGTATAGGAGGGAGGGTCACGAACACTGAAGCTTTCTTT.